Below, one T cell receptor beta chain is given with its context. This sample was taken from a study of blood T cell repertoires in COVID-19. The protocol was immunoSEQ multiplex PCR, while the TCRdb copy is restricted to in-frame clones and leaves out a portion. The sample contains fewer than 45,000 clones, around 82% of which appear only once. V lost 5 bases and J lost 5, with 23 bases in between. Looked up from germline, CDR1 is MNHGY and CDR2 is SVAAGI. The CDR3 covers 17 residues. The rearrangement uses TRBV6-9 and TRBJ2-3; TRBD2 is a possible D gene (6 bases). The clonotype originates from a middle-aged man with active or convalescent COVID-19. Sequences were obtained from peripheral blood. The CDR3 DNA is TGTGCCAGCAGTCGCCCCCCCGTCCGAACGCGGGGAGATACGCAGTATTTT. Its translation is CASSRPPVRTRGDTQYF.